This T cell receptor beta chain was found in a study of early T cells in non-severe SARS-CoV-2 infection. Study summary: RNA in bulk from unsorted whole blood was sequenced, and chains were unpaired. Study results and limitations: Missing private and CD4 specificities, VDJdb matching favored anti-spike CD8 responses.

In the library, individual cDNA molecules carried attached unique molecular identifiers. One entry per CDR3 protein results from TCRdb running MiXCR on the 5' RACE reads. Found here are 50,000 to 70,000 distinct CDR3 sequences, 8.5% to 10% of them singletons; the top ten hold over 8.5%. Comments on this clonotype: As yet, its antigen is unknown.

The TCR originated in an adult who was a healthcare worker with PCR-confirmed SARS-CoV-2 infection or an uninfected control (not recorded which). Source material: whole blood.

Here the CDR3 reads CASSLGGRGALNYGYTF. DNA of the CDR3: TGTGCCAGCAGCTTAGGCGGTCGGGGGGCCCTTAACTATGGCTACACCTTC. This chain links TRBV7-2 with TRBJ1-2; perhaps TRBD1 as D (6 bases). V was clipped by 1 base and J by 1 base, with 16 bases between them. Germline V gives CDR1 SGHTA, CDR2 FQGNSA. The CDR3 spans 17 residues.